Each of the 10 T cell receptor beta chains below was sequenced from the same sample in a study of T cells after yellow fever vaccination (dated 2019 in TCRdb). Library preparation used 5' RACE. The listed sequencing device is Illumina HiSeq 2500. In-frame beta chains were kept once TCRdb had trimmed the public reads at Q25 with fastp and called clones with MiXCR. Entries that share a CDR3 protein sequence are merged under the most common genes and DNA. The sample contains hundreds of thousands of distinct CDR3 sequences, about 12% of them found a single time. The ten largest clones take up 15% of the sample. The treatment or condition label, as the study defines it: live attenuated yellow fever vaccine strain. The material sequenced was PBMCs, taken on the day of the yellow fever booster vaccination. The receptors here all came from a man aged 25-45 years who received the YFV17D yellow fever vaccine.

This clonotype was observed at least ten times. The rearrangement uses TRBV7-9 and TRBJ2-5; D might be TRBD1 (6 bases). CDR1 and CDR2 (germline): SEHNR, FQNEAQ (reference sequence). This CDR3 has 10 residues. The CDR3 sequence is CAGAQETQYF. CDR3 coding DNA: TGTGCGGGGGCCCAAGAGACCCAGTACTTC.

This clonotype was picked up a small number of times. The chain couples TRBV6-5 to TRBJ2-1, with a possible D match to TRBD2 (6 bases). V was cut by 0 bases and J by 6 bases, with 15 bases left in between. The CDR3 runs 16 residues. CDR1 is MNHEY, CDR2 SVGAGI, per germline. CDR3 loop: CASSYSAAGLGNEQFF. The CDR3 DNA sequence: TGTGCCAGCAGTTACTCCGCTGCGGGGTTGGGCAATGAGCAGTTCTTC.

This sequence joins TRBV29-1 and TRBJ1-1; D unresolved. CDR3 length equals 11 residues. Germline V CDR1 and CDR2: SQVTM, ANQGSEA. V was cut by 3 bases and J by 6 bases, with 8 bases left in between. The CDR3 DNA follows: TGCAGCGTTGACGAAGGGCCTGAAGCTTTCTTT. Its translation is CSVDEGPEAFF.

The rearrangement joins TRBV12-5 to TRBJ2-1; D is uncertain. Germline CDR1 and CDR2: LGHNT and FRNRAP. V gave up 8 bases and J gave up 5 bases, with 7 bases separating them. The CDR3 covers 11 residues. CDR3 protein: CASRLDNEQFF. The CDR3 DNA sequence: TGTGCTAGTAGGTTGGACAATGAGCAGTTCTTC.

The CDR3 coding sequence is TGTGCCAGTGAGAGACACGCGAACACCGGGGAGCTGTTTTTT. Amino acid sequence: CASERHANTGELFF. The chain couples TRBV7-9 to TRBJ2-2; D ambiguous. Germline CDR1 is SEHNR and CDR2 is FQNEAQ (reference sequence). V lost 9 bases to trimming and J lost 0 bases, with 11 bases between them. The CDR3 extends over 14 amino acids.

The chain employs TRBV28 and TRBJ2-1, with TRBD1 matching over 10 bases. Germline lookup yields CDR1 MDHEN and CDR2 SYDVKM. CDR3 size: 17 residues. Germline trimming cut 6 bases from V and 6 bases from J; bases unmatched to any gene: 14. This CDR3 reads CASRELWGQGPANEQFF. The CDR3 DNA reads as TGTGCCAGCAGAGAGTTATGGGGACAGGGGCCGGCCAATGAGCAGTTCTTC.

This clonotype has just a few counts. The chain couples TRBV6-2 or TRBV6-3 to TRBJ2-1; 11 nucleotides agree with TRBD1. The junction had 6 bases not matched to a gene; V was cut back by 2 bases and J by 9 bases. The CDR3 has 15 residues. Germline lookup yields CDR1 MNHEY and CDR2 SVGEGT. The CDR3 region has the DNA TGTGCCAGCAGTTACGTCGGGACAGGGGGAGGTGAGCAGTTCTTC. This encodes CASSYVGTGGGEQFF.

This clonotype has more than one count but fewer than ten. The chain couples TRBV20-1 to TRBJ1-2; D is uncertain. Germline assignment: CDR1 DFQATT and CDR2 SNEGSKA (reference sequence). The germline V and J ends were trimmed by 3 bases and 2 bases, with 1 base remaining between them. The CDR3 spans 10 residues. The CDR3 bases are TGCAGTGCTAGGAACTATGGCTACACCTTC. It translates to CSARNYGYTF.

V and J are TRBV28 and TRBJ1-1, with no clear D. The length of the CDR3 is 13 residues. The germline V gene has CDR1 MDHEN and CDR2 SYDVKM. V lost 4 bases to trimming and J lost 3 bases, with 9 bases between them. The CDR3, as DNA: TGTGCCAGCAGTTCGGGAGAGGACACTGAAGCTTTCTTT. This encodes CASSSGEDTEAFF.

The sample holds a few counts of this clonotype. J is TRBJ2-1 and V is TRBV7-9; D assignment may be TRBD1 or TRBD2 (8 bases each). The CDR3 is made up of 16 amino acids. V was shortened by 4 bases and J by 5 bases, with 18 bases between the two germline ends. Germline V gene sequence: CDR1 SEHNR, CDR2 FQNEAQ (reference sequence). The CDR3 sequence is CASSSFLAGQDNEQFF. CDR3 coding DNA: TGTGCCAGCAGCTCTTTTTTAGCGGGACAGGACAATGAGCAGTTCTTC.